This T cell receptor (beta chain) was sequenced for a study of stem cell transplantation in POMP-related autoinflammatory disease (dated by TCRdb to the early 2020s). Concerning the study at large: According to the study's hypothesis, the TRB repertoire gets skewed because defective thymoproteasomes impair MHC class I-dependent CD8+ T-cell differentiation and positive selection. The effect of POMP deficiency on T-cell receptor beta repertoire diversity and CDR3 characteristics was assessed by high-throughput TRB sequencing. Prior to transplant, the patients had skewing toward CD4+ naive T cells, low CD8+ T-cell proportions, and reduced T-cell cytokine secretion.

The CDR3 sequence holds 16 residues, the cysteine and phenylalanine included. The entry retains the CDR3 DNA only, 48 bases that are in frame from base 1. V drops 6 bases and J drops 0 bases, leaving 16 bases in between. The germline V gene yields SNHLY for CDR1 and FYNNEI for CDR2. With respect to this clone: The target of this receptor is not known. One base away there is no much larger clone; base qualities are not given.

The library was produced with the immunoSEQ multiplex PCR assay. In the original analysis: Repertoire diversity was quantified with Shannon entropy, accounting for clonal size distribution. The Gini-Simpson index (Simpson_1-D) was used to measure inequality of clonotype distribution. TCRdb limited this immuneACCESS table to in-frame rearrangements with V and J called. A share of clones is missing; checked studies link under half to unresolved V genes, and the rest is unexplained. The DNA was the basis for D and trimming; V, J and clone size are from that table. The sample yields tens of thousands of clones; approximately 85% were counted once. About 2.3% of the sample is in the top ten clones. According to the study, the label for this sample's time point signals: before hematopoietic stem cell transplant. PRAID was a condition in which autoinflammation came alongside prominent immunodeficiency. Prior to TRB sequencing, T-cell subsets (conventional T cells, CD8+ T cells, regulatory T cells, T follicular helper cells) were sorted.

Broader findings and caveats from the paper: PRAID patients showed a restricted number of unique TRB V-J gene pairings. Across all analyzed T-cell subsets, PRAID patients showed a trend toward higher clonality and lower TRB diversity. Statistical significance for the trend toward lower diversity and increased clonality in PRAID patients was reached only for regulatory T cells.

This specimen consisted of CD4+ T cells from PBMCs, obtained before stem cell transplantation. This sequence originates from a human donor with POMP-related autoinflammation and immune dysregulation (PRAID). The sequence is built from TRBV2 and TRBJ2-3; D gene: possibly TRBD2, on 6 matching bases. The CDR3 loop reads CASREGGLASTDTQYF. The nucleotides are TGTGCCAGCAGGGAGGGCGGACTCGCTAGCACAGATACGCAGTATTTT. This CDR3, with the reference TRBV2 and TRBJ2-3 proteins standing in past its ends, gives the full variable domain EPEVTQTPSHQVTQMGQEVILRCVPISNHLYFYWYRQILGQKVEFLVSFYNNEISEKSEIFDDQFSVERPDGSNFTLKIRSTKLEDSAMYFCASREGGLASTDTQYFGPGTRLTVL.